Each of the 14 T cell receptor beta chains below was sequenced from the same sample in a study of T cells in Graves' hyperthyroidism and ophthalmopathy. There were TCR beta CDR3 regions amplified from RNA transcripts. When the TCR CDR3 underwent first-round RT-PCR, the HTBI primer set was used. TCRdb processed the multiplex PCR reads anew with MiXCR; each CDR3 protein has one entry. This sample has 300,000 to 400,000 distinct CDR3 sequences, with 18% found just once. Source material: blood. These receptors were taken from a woman in her 50s with Graves' hyperthyroidism.

This clonotype was seen many times. The genes are TRBV12-3 or TRBV12-4 and TRBJ1-1, with D perhaps TRBD1 (6 bases). The CDR3 is 16 amino acids. Deletions cut 6 bases from V and 4 bases from J, with 21 bases between. CDR3 sequence (DNA): TGTGCCAGCAGCCCTGACGGGGGAGGGGGGGGCACTGAAGCTTTCTTT. Translated, it gives CASSPDGGGGGTEAFF.

V gene TRBV12-3 or TRBV12-4 combines with J gene TRBJ1-3; D might be TRBD1 (5 bases). V lost 1 base and J 15 bases, leaving 16 bases between the germline ends. The CDR3 consists of 13 residues. The CDR3 is CASSLDSGAHGYF. As DNA, the CDR3 is TGTGCCAGCAGTTTAGATAGCGGGGCCCATGGATATTTT.

The chain links TRBV6-5 to TRBJ2-5; the D call may be TRBD1 or TRBD2 (6 bases each). This CDR3 comprises 14 residues. Germline-derived CDR1 and CDR2 are MNHEY and SVGAGI. Trimming cost V 0 bases and J 4 bases, with 9 bases left between them. CDR3 sequence reads: CASSYSGGTETQYF. As DNA, the CDR3 is TGTGCCAGCAGTTACTCGGGGGGCACAGAGACCCAGTACTTC.

This clonotype was counted many times. The J gene is TRBJ1-1, the V gene TRBV18; TRBD1 matches at 7 bases. The germline CDR1 and CDR2 sequences are KGHSH and LQKENI. This CDR3 is 15 amino acids long. The trim removed 4 bases at V and 3 bases at J, leaving 8 bases unmatched. CDR3 loop: CASSQMTGRDTEAFF. DNA of the CDR3: TGTGCCAGCTCACAGATGACAGGGAGGGACACTGAAGCTTTCTTT.

The rearrangement joins TRBV27 to TRBJ2-7; the match to TRBD1 covers 7 bases. CDR1 and CDR2 from the germline V gene are MNHEY and SMNVEV (reference sequence). There are 16 residues in the CDR3. Trimming removed 5 bases from V and 2 bases from J; junction bases left unmatched: 12. CDR3 DNA sequence: TGTGCCAGCAGTGGGCCCCCGGGACAGTCCCCCTACGAGCAGTACTTC. Its translation is CASSGPPGQSPYEQYF.

The chain carries TRBV30 and TRBJ2-3, with 9 bases aligning to TRBD2. The CDR3 has 17 amino acids. CDR1 is GTSNPN, CDR2 SVGIG, per germline (reference sequence). The V segment lost 2 bases and the J segment 0 bases; nucleotides outside the gene matches: 9. CDR3 sequence (DNA): TGTGCCTGGAGTTCCGCGGGAGGGTTCAGTAGCACAGATACGCAGTATTTT. Residues: CAWSSAGGFSSTDTQYF.

This clonotype was seen a handful of times. This rearrangement joins TRBV29-1 to TRBJ2-2, with D maybe TRBD1 (6 bases). The CDR3 consists of 14 residues. Germline CDR1 is SQVTM and CDR2 is ANQGSEA. V lost 6 bases and J 2 bases, leaving 13 bases between the germline ends. CDR3 sequence (DNA): TGCAGCGTACCCTCGGACAGCAACACCGGGGAGCTGTTTTTT. Protein: CSVPSDSNTGELFF.

Many counts were recorded for this clonotype. The chain is built from TRBV15 and TRBJ1-2; D perhaps matches TRBD1 (6 bases). There are 14 residues in the CDR3. The germline CDR1 and CDR2 sequences are LNHNV and YYDKDF (reference sequence). V was pared by 4 bases and J by 3 bases, with 12 bases between. CDR3: CATSTDRTYYGYTF. CDR3 nucleotides: TGTGCCACCAGCACCGACAGGACTTACTATGGCTACACCTTC. The variable domain in full, with the rest retrieved from reference TRBV15 and TRBJ1-2, is DAMVIQNPRYQVTQFGKPVTLSCSQTLNHNVMYWYQQKSSQAPKLLFHYYDKDFNNEADTPDNFQSRRPNTSFCFLDIRSPGLGDTAMYLCATSTDRTYYGYTFGSGTRLTVV.

The CDR3 spells CASIELEGSENTEAFF. DNA of the CDR3: TGTGCCAGCATCGAACTGGAGGGATCCGAGAACACTGAAGCTTTCTTT. The chain carries TRBV7-9 and TRBJ1-1; D call uncertain. Germline V lookup: CDR1 SEHNR, CDR2 FQNEAQ (reference sequence). The V end was cut by 7 bases, the J end by 1 base, with 19 bases between. The CDR3 totals 16 residues. The variable domain in full, completed from reference TRBV7-9 and TRBJ1-1, reads DTGVSQNPRHKITKRGQNVTFRCDPISEHNRLYWYRQTLGQGPEFLTYFQNEAQLEKSRLLSDRFSAERPKGSFSTLEIQRTEQGDSAMYLCASIELEGSENTEAFFGQGTRLTVV.

The chain links TRBV12-3 or TRBV12-4 to TRBJ2-2, with D perhaps TRBD1 or TRBD2 (6 bases each). The V gene lost 6 bases and the J gene lost 4 bases, with 12 bases spanning the gap. CDR3 size: 14 residues. The CDR3 sequence is CASRRTAGTGELFF. DNA for the CDR3: TGTGCCAGCAGGAGGACAGCGGGCACCGGGGAGCTGTTTTTT.

This clonotype was seen a handful of times. The V call is TRBV29-1, the J call TRBJ2-1; D unclear. Germline V gene lookup returns CDR1 SQVTM and CDR2 ANQGSEA. The CDR3 extends over 12 amino acids. The CDR3 region is CSVVWDRDEQFF. In nucleotides, the CDR3 is TGCAGTGTGGTATGGGATCGCGATGAGCAGTTCTTC.

This clonotype has at least ten counts. V usage is TRBV12-3 or TRBV12-4 and J usage is TRBJ2-5, with D unresolved. Trimming pared 2 bases from V and 5 bases from J, leaving 9 bases between. CDR3 length equals 13 residues. The CDR3 sequence is CASSLSRVETQYF. The CDR3 DNA follows: TGTGCCAGCAGTTTAAGCCGAGTTGAGACCCAGTACTTC.

This clonotype has just one count. The chain joins TRBV12-3 or TRBV12-4 to TRBJ2-5, with 7 bases identical to TRBD2. This CDR3 has 14 residues. V lost 6 bases to trimming and J lost 5 bases; unmatched junction nucleotides: 9. This CDR3 is CASRGGTRWETQYF. The CDR3, as DNA: TGTGCCAGCAGGGGGGGGACCCGCTGGGAGACCCAGTACTTC.

The gene calls are TRBV19 and TRBJ1-1; D call uncertain. V was shortened by 6 bases and J by 0 bases, with 11 bases between the two germline ends. The CDR3 has 14 residues. Germline CDR1 is LNHDA and CDR2 is SQIVND (reference sequence). CDR3 region: CASRTGHLNTEAFF. The CDR3 DNA sequence: TGTGCCAGTAGAACCGGCCATTTGAACACTGAAGCTTTCTTT. The complete variable domain, with remaining parts taken from reference TRBV19 and TRBJ1-1, reads DGGITQSPKYLFRKEGQNVTLSCEQNLNHDAMYWYRQDPGQGLRLIYYSQIVNDFQKGDIAEGYSVSREKKESFPLTVTSAQKNPTAFYLCASRTGHLNTEAFFGQGTRLTVV.